The clone carrying this T cell receptor beta chain has a handful of counts. Primers for the PCR totalled 60 Vbeta and 13 Jbeta. Under the authors' procedure: Per a later analysis, the number of unique TCR beta chains was roughly 83 million, of which 9 million to 14 million were shared. Profiled with immunoSEQ multiplex PCR; TCRdb holds only in-frame clones, not every one. V, J and clone size reflect that table, while D and trimming were determined from the DNA. The sample comprises about 150,000 clones, about 10% of which are singletons, and 1.8% rests with the top ten. V shed 4 bases and J 3 bases; nucleotides not matched to a gene: 8. Germline-derived CDR1 and CDR2 are SGHRS and YFSETQ. The CDR3 covers 16 residues. The sample belongs to a study of cytomegalovirus exposure and HLA in healthy donors. Study summary: Caucasian-associated ancestry cluster membership applied to approximately 84% of 398 genotyped donors.

Sample: PBMCs. This sequence was found in a man aged 45 to 65 in good health and CMV-seronegative. The chain uses TRBV5-1 and TRBJ2-3; TRBD1 matches at 10 bases. CDR3: CASSTIGQGGTDTQYF. The CDR3 nucleotides are TGCGCCAGCAGCACCATTGGACAGGGGGGAACAGATACGCAGTATTTT.